One sample yielded the 20 T cell receptor beta chains listed below, sequenced in a study of spatial heterogeneity in lung cancer. Noted time point: sample taken at primary tumor resection. TCRdb reanalysed the 5' RACE reads using MiXCR and keeps one entry per CDR3 protein. This sample carries 7,000 or so distinct CDR3 sequences, around 7% of them seen once, and the ten largest clones take over 75%. The sample consisted of PBMCs, taken at surgery. The receptors shown here come from a male donor with early-stage non-small cell lung cancer.

This clonotype is labeled as medium-sized. The gene calls are TRBV9 and TRBJ2-2; possibly TRBD2 for D (7 bases). Germline V gives CDR1 SGDLS, CDR2 YYNGEE. Trimming stripped 4 bases from V and 7 bases from J, with 20 bases between. There are 16 residues in the CDR3. In DNA form, the CDR3 reads TGTGCCAGCAGCCCCGAGATGGGGGGGGCCGGCGGGGAGCTGTTTTTT. As protein: CASSPEMGGAGGELFF.

This clonotype appeared many times. The chain employs TRBV28 and TRBJ2-1; TRBD2 aligns across 7 bases. Unmatched junction bases numbered 14, after V lost 3 bases and J lost 9 bases. The CDR3 runs to 16 residues. The V gene's germline CDR1 is MDHEN and CDR2 SYDVKM. CDR3 coding DNA: TGTGCCAGCAGTTTCTGGGGGGGAGGGACGTATGGTGAGCAGTTCTTC. As protein: CASSFWGGGTYGEQFF. Full variable domain (outside the CDR3, taken from reference TRBV28 and TRBJ2-1): DVKVTQSSRYLVKRTGEKVFLECVQDMDHENMFWYRQDPGLGLRLIYFSYDVKMKEKGDIPEGYSVSREKKERFSLILESASTNQTSMYLCASSFWGGGTYGEQFFGPGTRLTVL.

At least ten counts were recorded for this clonotype. V usage is TRBV6-5 and J usage is TRBJ2-7; D gene unclear. The CDR3 sequence is 14 residues long. V gave up 0 bases and J gave up 4 bases, with 10 bases separating them. Germline loops: CDR1 MNHEY, CDR2 SVGAGI. CDR3 region: CASSYSESGYEQYF. For the CDR3, the DNA is TGTGCCAGCAGTTACTCCGAGTCGGGTTACGAGCAGTACTTC.

This clonotype has ten or more counts. CDR3 sequence reads: CASSPRDEAFF. Written as DNA, the CDR3 is TGTGCCAGCAGCCCCCGGGACGAAGCTTTCTTT. The chain links TRBV7-8 to TRBJ1-1; the D gene is possibly TRBD1 (5 bases). Between the trimmed V and J ends, which lost 5 bases and 8 bases, there was a span of 9 bases. The CDR3 contains 11 residues. Germline V CDR1 and CDR2: SGHVS, FQNEAQ.

In this sample, this clonotype turned up many times. The V and J genes are TRBV20-1 and TRBJ2-1; D perhaps matches TRBD2 (5 bases). This CDR3 spans 13 amino acids. Germline assignment: CDR1 DFQATT and CDR2 SNEGSKA (reference sequence). Trimming removed 5 bases from V and 8 bases from J, with 16 bases in between. The CDR3 region has the DNA TGCAGTGCTGACCTAACGGGGTGGGATGAGCAGTTCTTC. This gives the protein CSADLTGWDEQFF.

The table lists this clonotype with many counts. The chain is built from TRBV13 and TRBJ2-3, with D unresolved. The length of the CDR3 is 15 residues. Germline V CDR1 and CDR2: PRHDT, FYEKMQ (reference sequence). V gave up 1 base and J gave up 1 base, with 9 bases separating them. This CDR3 is CASSLVGFGTDTQYF. CDR3 DNA: TGTGCCAGCAGCTTAGTAGGTTTTGGCACAGATACGCAGTATTTT.

This clonotype was detected many times. The V and J genes are TRBV27 and TRBJ1-1, with D unclear. CDR1 MNHEY and CDR2 SMNVEV come from the germline V gene (reference sequence). The CDR3 spans 16 residues. V was shortened by 0 bases and J by 0 bases, with 11 bases between the two germline ends. This CDR3 reads CASSLSGSFVNTEAFF. CDR3 coding DNA: TGTGCCAGCAGTTTATCAGGCAGTTTCGTGAACACTGAAGCTTTCTTT.

The rearrangement uses TRBV10-3 and TRBJ2-5; D possibly corresponds to TRBD2 (6 bases). From germline, CDR1 is ENHRY and CDR2 SYGVKD. CDR3 length equals 14 residues. The V end was cut by 4 bases, the J end by 5 bases, with 14 bases between. CDR3 region: CAISAPSVSETQYF. The CDR3 bases are TGTGCCATCAGTGCGCCTAGCGTCTCTGAGACCCAGTACTTC.

The sample holds a few counts of this clonotype. V gene TRBV12-3 or TRBV12-4 combines with J gene TRBJ2-3; D gene unclear. The V end lost 4 bases, the J end lost 8 bases, and 16 bases lay between the germline ends. CDR3 length: 14 amino acids. The CDR3 protein is CASSSWLARPTQYF. The CDR3 nucleotides read TGTGCCAGCAGTTCGTGGTTAGCTCGGCCTACGCAGTATTTT.

This clonotype was seen at least ten times. This chain joins TRBV20-1 and TRBJ2-1; tentative D call: TRBD2 (5 bases). V was shortened by 4 bases and J by 10 bases, with 11 bases between the two germline ends. This CDR3 contains 11 residues. In germline, CDR1 is DFQATT, CDR2 SNEGSKA (reference sequence). In nucleotides, the CDR3 is TGCAGTGCTACTGACTATCAGGAGCAGTTCTTC. Translation gives CSATDYQEQFF.

This clonotype was found many times. The CDR3 spells CSAPPRAGMYQETQYF. The CDR3 nucleotides read TGCAGTGCCCCTCCGCGGGCGGGGATGTACCAAGAGACCCAGTACTTC. This sequence joins TRBV20-1 and TRBJ2-5; weak D call: TRBD2 (6 bases). CDR3 length: 16 amino acids. Trimming left V 6 bases short and J 0 bases short, with 20 bases between. CDR1 is DFQATT, CDR2 SNEGSKA, per germline (reference sequence).

At least ten counts were recorded for this clonotype. V usage is TRBV24-1 and J usage is TRBJ2-1, with TRBD2 matching over 11 bases. The germline V gene has CDR1 KGHDR and CDR2 SFDVKD. The V gene end was trimmed by 9 bases and the J gene end by 2 bases; junction bases not matched to a gene: 2. This CDR3 contains 14 residues. As DNA, the CDR3 is TGTGCCACCGGGACTAGCGGAACCTACAATGAGCAGTTCTTC. Translation: CATGTSGTYNEQFF.

The V gene is TRBV5-4, the J gene TRBJ2-1, with 9 positions matching TRBD1. This CDR3 is built from 14 residues. J gave up 6 bases and V 2 bases, and 3 bases lay outside the gene matches. The germline V gene has CDR1 SGHNT and CDR2 YYREEE (reference sequence). The chain's CDR3 is CASSLDRGINEQFF. The CDR3 bases are TGTGCCAGCAGCTTAGACAGGGGGATCAATGAGCAGTTCTTC.

This clonotype has a count of ten or more. The rearrangement uses TRBV28 and TRBJ1-4, with D perhaps TRBD1 (6 bases). Germline CDR1 and CDR2: MDHEN and SYDVKM. The V end was cut by 7 bases, the J end by 3 bases, with 15 bases between. This CDR3 has 15 residues. CDR3 sequence: CASKKGGYPNEKLFF. The CDR3 nucleotides read TGTGCCAGCAAGAAAGGGGGATACCCTAATGAAAAACTGTTTTTT.

This clonotype was recorded many times. The chain recombines TRBV7-2 with TRBJ2-1, with a tentative D call TRBD2 (7 bases). The CDR3 loop spans 13 amino acids. The V gene lost 5 bases and the J gene lost 10 bases, with 15 bases spanning the gap. The germline V gene encodes CDR1 SGHTA and CDR2 FQGNSA. The CDR3 bases are TGTGCCAGCAGCGGGGGGGCAGGCAGGGAGCAGTTCTTC. Translation: CASSGGAGREQFF.

This clonotype occurred many times. J is TRBJ1-1 and V is TRBV6-5; the match to TRBD1 covers 10 bases. The germline V gene has CDR1 MNHEY and CDR2 SVGAGI. V lost 5 bases and J lost 5; bases outside the gene matches: 8. This CDR3 spans 15 amino acids. The CDR3: CASSPNLDRGTEAFF. CDR3 bases: TGTGCCAGCAGTCCCAACTTGGACAGGGGGACTGAAGCTTTCTTT.

This clonotype was seen many times. The chain couples TRBV20-1 to TRBJ2-1; 12 nucleotides line up with TRBD2. Germline V lookup: CDR1 DFQATT, CDR2 SNEGSKA (reference sequence). J gave up 7 bases and V 5 bases, and 6 bases lay outside the gene matches. The CDR3 extends over 14 amino acids. In DNA, the CDR3 is TGCAGTGCTTCGACTAGCGGGAGACTAAATGAGCAGTTCTTC. This encodes CSASTSGRLNEQFF.

This clonotype is termed medium-sized. CDR3 nucleotide sequence: TGTGCCAGCAGCACCTTCACGGCTAATGAGCAGTTCTTC. Its protein product is CASSTFTANEQFF. This chain connects TRBV28 to TRBJ2-1; D not resolved. CDR1 and CDR2 (germline): MDHEN, SYDVKM. CDR3 length: 13 residues. The V and J ends lost 6 bases and 7 bases respectively, with 13 bases between them.

The table lists this clonotype with a few counts. This chain connects TRBV29-1 to TRBJ1-2, with 8 bases fitting TRBD1. This CDR3 has 12 residues. Unmatched junction bases numbered 3, after V lost 7 bases and J lost 2 bases. From germline, CDR1 is SQVTM and CDR2 ANQGSEA. The CDR3 reads CSADRDNYGYTF. CDR3 in DNA: TGCAGCGCGGACAGGGACAACTATGGCTACACCTTC.

The chain links TRBV24-1 to TRBJ2-3; D is uncertain. Per the germline V gene, CDR1 is KGHDR and CDR2 is SFDVKD. V lost 1 base, J lost 1 base, and 2 bases lay in between. There are 13 residues in the CDR3. The CDR3 reads CATSDFGTDTQYF. For the CDR3, the DNA is TGTGCCACCAGTGATTTCGGCACAGATACGCAGTATTTT.